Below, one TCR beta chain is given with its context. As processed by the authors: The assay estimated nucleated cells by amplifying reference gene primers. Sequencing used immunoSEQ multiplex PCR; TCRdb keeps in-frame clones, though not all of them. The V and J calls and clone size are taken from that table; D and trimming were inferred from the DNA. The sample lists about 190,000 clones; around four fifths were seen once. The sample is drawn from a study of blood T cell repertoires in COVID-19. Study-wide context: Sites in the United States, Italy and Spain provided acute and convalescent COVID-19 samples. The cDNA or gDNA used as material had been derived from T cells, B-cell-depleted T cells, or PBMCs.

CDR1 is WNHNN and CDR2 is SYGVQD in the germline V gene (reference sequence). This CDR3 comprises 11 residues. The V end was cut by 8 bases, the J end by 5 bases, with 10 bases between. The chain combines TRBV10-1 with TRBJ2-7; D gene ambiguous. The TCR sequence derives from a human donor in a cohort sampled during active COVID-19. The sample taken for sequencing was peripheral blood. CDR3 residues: CASPLEDEQYF. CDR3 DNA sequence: TGCGCCAGCCCGCTAGAAGACGAGCAGTACTTC.